This T cell receptor (beta chain) was found in a study of shared clonotypes between healthy human individuals. Study-wide findings and caveats: Naive subsets usually exceeded memory subsets in estimated richness.

Only in-frame clones appear in the TCRdb table, and some are missing; sequencing was by immunoSEQ multiplex PCR. The data contain approximately 2.5 million clones, around 94% of them seen just once; the ten biggest clones take up roughly 0.14%. Points on this clone: No antigen is known for it. Distinct nucleotide sequences in the sample also encode this CDR3.

Germline V CDR1 and CDR2: SQVTM, ANQGSEA. Trimming cost V 4 bases and J 4 bases, with 10 bases left between them. This CDR3 comprises 12 residues. The chain recombines TRBV29-1 with TRBJ2-5; a possible D gene is TRBD1 (5 bases). Sequenced sample: naive CD4+ T cells sorted from blood. Subset given: CD45RA+ positively selected. The TCR comes from a man younger than 35 in good health. The CDR3, as DNA: TGCAGCGTTGCAGGGATCGGAGAGACCCAGTACTTC. Translated, it gives CSVAGIGETQYF.